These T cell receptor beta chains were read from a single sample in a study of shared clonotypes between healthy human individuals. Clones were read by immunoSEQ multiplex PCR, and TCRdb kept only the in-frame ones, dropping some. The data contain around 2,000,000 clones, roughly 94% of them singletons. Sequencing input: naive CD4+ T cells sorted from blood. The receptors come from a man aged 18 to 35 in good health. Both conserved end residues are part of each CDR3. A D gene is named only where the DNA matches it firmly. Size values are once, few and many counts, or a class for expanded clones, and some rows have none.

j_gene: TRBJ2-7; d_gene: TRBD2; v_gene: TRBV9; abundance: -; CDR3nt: TGTGCCAGCAGCGCCGTAGCGGGAGGGGCAAACGAGCAGTACTTC; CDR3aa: CASSAVAGGANEQYF
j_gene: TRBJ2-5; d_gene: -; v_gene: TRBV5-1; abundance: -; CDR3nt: TGCGCCAGCAGCTTCATGGACGGTCAAGAGACCCAGTACTTC; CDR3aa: CASSFMDGQETQYF
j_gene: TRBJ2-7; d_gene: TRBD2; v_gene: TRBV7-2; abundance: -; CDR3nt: TGTGCCAGCAGCTTTGCCGGGACTACGGTGCTGGAGCAGTACTTC; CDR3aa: CASSFAGTTVLEQYF
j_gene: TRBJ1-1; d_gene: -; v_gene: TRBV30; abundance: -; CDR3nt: TGTGCCTGGAGTGGGCTTTCGAAAGCTGAAGCTTTCTTT; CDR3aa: CAWSGLSKAEAFF
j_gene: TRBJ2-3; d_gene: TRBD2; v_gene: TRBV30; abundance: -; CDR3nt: TGTGCCTGGACAGCGGGGGGTGTGCACGGGCAGTATTTT; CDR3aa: CAWTAGGVHGQYF
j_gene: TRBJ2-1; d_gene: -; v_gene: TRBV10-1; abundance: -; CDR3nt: TGCGCCAGCAGTGAAGGGATGCCCTACAATGAGCAGTTCTTC; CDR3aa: CASSEGMPYNEQFF
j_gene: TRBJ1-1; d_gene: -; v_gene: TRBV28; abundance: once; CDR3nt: TGTGCCAGCCATAGAAGGAAAAACACTGAAGCTTTCTTT; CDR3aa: CASHRRKNTEAFF
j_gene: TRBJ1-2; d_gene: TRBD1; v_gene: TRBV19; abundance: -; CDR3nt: TGTGCCAGTAGGGTCCGGGACAGGGACTATGGCTACACCTTC; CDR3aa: CASRVRDRDYGYTF
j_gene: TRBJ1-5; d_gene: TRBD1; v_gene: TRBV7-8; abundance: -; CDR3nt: TGTGCCAGCAGCTTGACAGGGTCGAGTCAGCCCCAGCATTTT; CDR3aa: CASSLTGSSQPQHF
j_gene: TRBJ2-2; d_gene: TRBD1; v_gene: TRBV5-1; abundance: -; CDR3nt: TGCGCCAGCTTTACAGGGGGAGACACCGGGGAGCTGTTTTTT; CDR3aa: CASFTGGDTGELFF
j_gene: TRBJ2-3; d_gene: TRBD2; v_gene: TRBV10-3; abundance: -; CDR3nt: TGTGCCATCAGTGCACTAGCGGGGGCCGCGGCGCGGGATACGCAGTATTTT; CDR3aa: CAISALAGAAARDTQYF
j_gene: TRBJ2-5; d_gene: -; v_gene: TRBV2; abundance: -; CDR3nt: TGTGCCAGCAGGGTCCTCAACACCCCAGAGACCCAGTACTTC; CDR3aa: CASRVLNTPETQYF
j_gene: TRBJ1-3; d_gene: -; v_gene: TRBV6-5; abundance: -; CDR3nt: TGTGCCAGCAGTACAGTCTCTGGAAACACCATATATTTT; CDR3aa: CASSTVSGNTIYF
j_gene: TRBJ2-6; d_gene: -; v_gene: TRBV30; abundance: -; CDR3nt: TGTGCCTGGAGGCTTTCAGGGGCCAACGTCCTGACTTTC; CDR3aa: CAWRLSGANVLTF
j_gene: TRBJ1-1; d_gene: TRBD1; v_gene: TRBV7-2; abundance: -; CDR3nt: TGTGCCAGCAGCGGACAACAGGGGGCCACTGAAGCTTTCTTT; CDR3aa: CASSGQQGATEAFF
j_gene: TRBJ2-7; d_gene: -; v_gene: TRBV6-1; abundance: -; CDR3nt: TGTGCCAGCAGTGGAGCCTTAACAGGGCGGTCTGGCGAGCAGTACTTC; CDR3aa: CASSGALTGRSGEQYF
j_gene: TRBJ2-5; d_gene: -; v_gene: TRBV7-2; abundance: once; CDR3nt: TGTGCCAGCAGCTTGGGGAGAATTAACCAAGAGACCCAGTACTTC; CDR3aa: CASSLGRINQETQYF
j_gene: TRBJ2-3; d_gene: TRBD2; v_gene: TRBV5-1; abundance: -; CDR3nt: TGCGCCAGCAGCCTTTGGACTAGCGGAGGGGGGACAGATACGCAGTATTTT; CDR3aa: CASSLWTSGGGTDTQYF
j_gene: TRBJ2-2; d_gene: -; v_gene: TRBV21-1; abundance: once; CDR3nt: TGTGCCAGCAGCAAGGACGGAACGAACACCGGGGAGCTGTTTTTT; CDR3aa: CASSKDGTNTGELFF
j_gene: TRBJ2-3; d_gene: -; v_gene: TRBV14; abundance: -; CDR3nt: TGTGCCAGCAGCCAATCAACGGGGGTTACGCAGTATTTT; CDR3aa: CASSQSTGVTQYF
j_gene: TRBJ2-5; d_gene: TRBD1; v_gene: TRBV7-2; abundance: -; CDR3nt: TGTGCCAGCAGCTTACGACAGGGGGCGAGGGAGACCCAGTACTTC; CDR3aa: CASSLRQGARETQYF
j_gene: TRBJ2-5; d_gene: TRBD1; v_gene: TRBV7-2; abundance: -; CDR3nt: TGTGCCAGCAGCCCTAGACAGGGTCCAGAGACCCAGTACTTC; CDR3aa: CASSPRQGPETQYF
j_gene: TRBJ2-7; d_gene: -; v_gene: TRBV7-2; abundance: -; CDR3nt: TGTGCCAGCAGCTTAGAGGTGGCAGCCCGAAGCGAGCAGTACTTC; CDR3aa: CASSLEVAARSEQYF
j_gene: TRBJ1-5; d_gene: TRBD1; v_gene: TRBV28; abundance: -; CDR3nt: TGTGCCAGCAGTTCGACAGGGTTGCACAATCAGCCCCAGCATTTT; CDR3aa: CASSSTGLHNQPQHF
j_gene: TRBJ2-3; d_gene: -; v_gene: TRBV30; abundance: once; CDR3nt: TGTGCCTGGAGTGTTACACTCGATACGCAGTATTTT; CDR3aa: CAWSVTLDTQYF
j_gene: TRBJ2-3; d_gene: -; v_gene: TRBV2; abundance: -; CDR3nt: TGTGCCAGCAGTGCTGGGGGCGGCACAGATACGCAGTATTTT; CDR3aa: CASSAGGGTDTQYF
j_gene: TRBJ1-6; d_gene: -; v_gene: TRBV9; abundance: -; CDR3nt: TGTGCCAGCAGCGTTGGGGACTCCTATAATTCACCCCTCCACTTT; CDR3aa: CASSVGDSYNSPLHF
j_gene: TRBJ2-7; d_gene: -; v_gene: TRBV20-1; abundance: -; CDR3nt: TGCAGTGCTCCCCGGGACTACGAGCAGTACTTC; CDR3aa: CSAPRDYEQYF
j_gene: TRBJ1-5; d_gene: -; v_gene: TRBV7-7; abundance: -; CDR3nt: TGTGCTAGCAGCCACTATGACAGTCTTAATCAGCCCCAGCATTTT; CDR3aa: CASSHYDSLNQPQHF
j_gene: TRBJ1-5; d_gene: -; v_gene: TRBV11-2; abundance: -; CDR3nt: TGTGCCAGCAGCTTACCCAGCAGGAGTATCGTTCAGCCCCAGCATTTT; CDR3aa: CASSLPSRSIVQPQHF
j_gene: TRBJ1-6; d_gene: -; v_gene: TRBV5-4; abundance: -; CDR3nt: TGTGCCAGCAGCATTGACAGCCTTAATTCACCCCTCCACTTT; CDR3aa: CASSIDSLNSPLHF
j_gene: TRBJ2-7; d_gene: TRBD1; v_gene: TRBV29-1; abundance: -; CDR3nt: TGCAGCGTGGTCGCCGACAGGGGGTGGTACGAGCAGTACTTC; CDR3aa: CSVVADRGWYEQYF
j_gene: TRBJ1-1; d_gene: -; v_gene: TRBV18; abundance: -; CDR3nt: TGTGCCAGCTCACCGGACAACACTGAAGCTTTCTTT; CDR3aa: CASSPDNTEAFF
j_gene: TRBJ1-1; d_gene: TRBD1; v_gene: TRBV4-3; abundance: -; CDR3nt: TGCGCCAGCAGCCAAGATATAGGGACAGTCCCCTTGAACACTGAAGCTTTCTTT; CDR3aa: CASSQDIGTVPLNTEAFF
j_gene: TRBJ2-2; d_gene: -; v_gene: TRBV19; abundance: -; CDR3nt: TGTGCCAGTAGTATAGGATCCAACACCGGGGAGCTGTTTTTT; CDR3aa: CASSIGSNTGELFF
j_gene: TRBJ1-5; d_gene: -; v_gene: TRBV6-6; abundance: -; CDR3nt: TGTGCCAGCAGTCCAGGGGTCGGAAATCAGCCCCAGCATTTT; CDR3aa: CASSPGVGNQPQHF
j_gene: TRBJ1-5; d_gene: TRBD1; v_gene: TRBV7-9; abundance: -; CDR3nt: TGTGCCAGCAGCTTGGACGACAGGGGCGGTCAGCCCCAGCATTTT; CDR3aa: CASSLDDRGGQPQHF
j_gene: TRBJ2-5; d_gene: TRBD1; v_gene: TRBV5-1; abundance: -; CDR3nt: TGCGCCAGCGGGACAGGGGGCGGGGAGACCCAGTACTTC; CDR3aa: CASGTGGGETQYF
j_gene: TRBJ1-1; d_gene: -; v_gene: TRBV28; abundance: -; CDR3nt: TGTGCCAGCAGCTCCGGGACCGCGAACACTGAAGCTTTCTTT; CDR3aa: CASSSGTANTEAFF
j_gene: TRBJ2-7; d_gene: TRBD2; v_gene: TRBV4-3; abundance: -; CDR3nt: TGCGCCAGCAGCCCTAGTTACGCTAGCGGGAGACCCTACGAGCAGTACTTC; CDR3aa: CASSPSYASGRPYEQYF
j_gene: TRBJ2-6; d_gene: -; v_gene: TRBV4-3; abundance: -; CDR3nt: TGCGCCAGCAGCCAGCCCTCGGGAAAAGCGTCTGGGGCCAACGTCCTGACTTTC; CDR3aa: CASSQPSGKASGANVLTF
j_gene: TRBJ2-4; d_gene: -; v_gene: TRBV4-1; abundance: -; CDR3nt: TGCGCCAGCAGCCAAGAATCGACGATAGCCAAAAACATTCAGTACTTC; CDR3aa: CASSQESTIAKNIQYF
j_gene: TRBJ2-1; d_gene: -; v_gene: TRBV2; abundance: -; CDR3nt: TGTGCCAGCAGTGAGTCTAGGAGGGAGTTCTTC; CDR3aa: CASSESRREFF
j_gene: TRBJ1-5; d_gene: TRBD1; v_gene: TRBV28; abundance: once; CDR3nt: TGTGCCAGCAGCTCCCGACAGGGAGAGGTGAATCAGCCCCAGCATTTT; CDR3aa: CASSSRQGEVNQPQHF